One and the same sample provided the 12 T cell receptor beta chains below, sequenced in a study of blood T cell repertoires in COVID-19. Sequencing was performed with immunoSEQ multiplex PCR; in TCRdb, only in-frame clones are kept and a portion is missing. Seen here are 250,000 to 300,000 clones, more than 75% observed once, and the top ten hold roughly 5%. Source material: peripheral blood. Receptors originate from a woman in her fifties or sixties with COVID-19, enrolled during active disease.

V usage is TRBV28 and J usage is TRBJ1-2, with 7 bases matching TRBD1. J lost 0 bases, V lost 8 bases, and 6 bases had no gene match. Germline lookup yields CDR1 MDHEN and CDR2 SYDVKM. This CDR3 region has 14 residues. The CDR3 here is CASGNRGTNYGYTF. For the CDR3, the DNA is TGTGCCAGCGGGAACAGGGGAACTAACTATGGCTACACCTTC.

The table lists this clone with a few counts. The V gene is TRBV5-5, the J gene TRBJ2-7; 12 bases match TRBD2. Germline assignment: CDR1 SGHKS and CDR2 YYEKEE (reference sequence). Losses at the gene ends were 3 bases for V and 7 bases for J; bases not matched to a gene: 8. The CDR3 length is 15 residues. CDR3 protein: CASSSLAGGPDEQYF. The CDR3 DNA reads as TGTGCCAGCAGCTCCCTAGCGGGAGGGCCTGATGAGCAGTACTTC.

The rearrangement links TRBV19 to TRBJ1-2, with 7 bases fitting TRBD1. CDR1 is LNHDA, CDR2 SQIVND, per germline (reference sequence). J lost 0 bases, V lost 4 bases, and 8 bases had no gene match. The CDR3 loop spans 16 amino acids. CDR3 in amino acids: CASSNRGARTNYGYTF. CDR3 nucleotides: TGTGCCAGTAGTAACAGGGGCGCCCGGACTAACTATGGCTACACCTTC.

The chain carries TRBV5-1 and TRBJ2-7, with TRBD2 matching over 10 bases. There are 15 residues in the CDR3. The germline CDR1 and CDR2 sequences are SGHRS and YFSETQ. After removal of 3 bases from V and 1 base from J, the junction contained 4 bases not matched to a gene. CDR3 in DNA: TGCGCCAGCAGCTGGGTAGCGGGAGGTTCCTACGAGCAGTACTTC. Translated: CASSWVAGGSYEQYF.

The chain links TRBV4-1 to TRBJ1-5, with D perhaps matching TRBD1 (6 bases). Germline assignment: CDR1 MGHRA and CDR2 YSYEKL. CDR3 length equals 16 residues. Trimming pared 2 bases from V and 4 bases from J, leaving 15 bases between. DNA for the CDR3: TGCGCCAGCAGCCAAAAAGACAGGAATGGGAATCAGCCCCAGCATTTT. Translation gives CASSQKDRNGNQPQHF.

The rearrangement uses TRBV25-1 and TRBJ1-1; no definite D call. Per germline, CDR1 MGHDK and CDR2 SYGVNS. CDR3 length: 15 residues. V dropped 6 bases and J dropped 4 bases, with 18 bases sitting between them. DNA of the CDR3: TGTGCCAGCAGGCCTGCTAGGAGGGCCCCCACTGAAGCTTTCTTT. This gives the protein CASRPARRAPTEAFF.

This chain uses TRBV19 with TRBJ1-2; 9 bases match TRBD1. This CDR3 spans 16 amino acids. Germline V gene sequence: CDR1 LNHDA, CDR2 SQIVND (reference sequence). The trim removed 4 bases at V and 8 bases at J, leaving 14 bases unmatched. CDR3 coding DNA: TGTGCCAGTAGTACCCCGCTAATCACAGGGGGCGGCGGCTACACCTTC. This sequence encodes CASSTPLITGGGGYTF. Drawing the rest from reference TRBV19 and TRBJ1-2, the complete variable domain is DGGITQSPKYLFRKEGQNVTLSCEQNLNHDAMYWYRQDPGQGLRLIYYSQIVNDFQKGDIAEGYSVSREKKESFPLTVTSAQKNPTAFYLCASSTPLITGGGGYTFGSGTRLTVV.

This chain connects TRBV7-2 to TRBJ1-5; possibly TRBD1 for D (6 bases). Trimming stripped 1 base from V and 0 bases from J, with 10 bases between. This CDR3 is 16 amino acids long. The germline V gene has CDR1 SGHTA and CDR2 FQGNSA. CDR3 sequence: CASSLEAGVSNQPQHF. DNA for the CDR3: TGTGCCAGCAGCTTAGAGGCAGGGGTTAGCAATCAGCCCCAGCATTTT.

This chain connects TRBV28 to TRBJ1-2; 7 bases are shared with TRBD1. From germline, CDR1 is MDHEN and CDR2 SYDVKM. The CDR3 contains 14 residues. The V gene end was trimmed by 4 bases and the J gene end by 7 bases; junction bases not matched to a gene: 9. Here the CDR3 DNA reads TGTGCCAGCAGTTCACCAAAGGGGGCGGTTGGCTACACCTTC. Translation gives CASSSPKGAVGYTF.

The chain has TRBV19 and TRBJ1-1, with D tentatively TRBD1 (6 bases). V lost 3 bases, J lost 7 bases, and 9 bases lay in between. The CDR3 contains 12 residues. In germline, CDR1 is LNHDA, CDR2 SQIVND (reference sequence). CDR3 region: CASSIRGGEAFF. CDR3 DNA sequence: TGTGCCAGTAGTATTAGAGGGGGTGAAGCTTTCTTT.

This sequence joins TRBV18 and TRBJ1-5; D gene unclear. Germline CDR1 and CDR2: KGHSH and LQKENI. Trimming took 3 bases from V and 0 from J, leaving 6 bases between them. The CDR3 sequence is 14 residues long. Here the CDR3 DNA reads TGTGCCAGCTCACCGGACTATAGCAATCAGCCCCAGCATTTT. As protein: CASSPDYSNQPQHF.

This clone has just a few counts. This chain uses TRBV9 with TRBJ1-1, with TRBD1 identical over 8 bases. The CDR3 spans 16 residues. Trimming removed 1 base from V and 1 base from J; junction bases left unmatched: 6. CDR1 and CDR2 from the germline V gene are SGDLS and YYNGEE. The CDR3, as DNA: TGTGCCAGCAGCGTATTGCAGGGGGCGACGAACACTGAAGCTTTCTTT. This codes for CASSVLQGATNTEAFF.